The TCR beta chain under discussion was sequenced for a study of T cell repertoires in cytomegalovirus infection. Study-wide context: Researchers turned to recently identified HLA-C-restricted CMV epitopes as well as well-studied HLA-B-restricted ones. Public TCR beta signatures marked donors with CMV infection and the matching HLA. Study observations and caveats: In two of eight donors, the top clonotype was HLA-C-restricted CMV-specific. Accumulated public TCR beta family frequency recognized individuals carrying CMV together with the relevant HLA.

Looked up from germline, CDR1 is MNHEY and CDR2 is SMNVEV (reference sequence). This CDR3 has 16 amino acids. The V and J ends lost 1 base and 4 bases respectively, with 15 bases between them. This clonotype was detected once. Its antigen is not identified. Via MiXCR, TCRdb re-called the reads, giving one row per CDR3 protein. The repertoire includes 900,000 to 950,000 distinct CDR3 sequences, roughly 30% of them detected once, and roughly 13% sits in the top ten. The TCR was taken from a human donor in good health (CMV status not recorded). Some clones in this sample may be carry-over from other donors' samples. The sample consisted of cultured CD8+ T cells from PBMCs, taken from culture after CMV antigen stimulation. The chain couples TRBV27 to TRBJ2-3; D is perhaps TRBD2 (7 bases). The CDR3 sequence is CASSLYAGGRADTQYF. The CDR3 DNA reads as TGTGCCAGCAGTTTATACGCCGGGGGGCGGGCAGATACGCAGTATTTT.